The clone carrying this TCR beta chain occurred many times. Its antigen is not known. This sample was included in a study of identical twins. TCRdb re-called the 5' RACE reads through MiXCR, storing one row per CDR3 protein. The repertoire holds about 570,000 distinct CDR3 sequences, with 9.6% as singletons. CDR3 length: 15 residues. Trimming cost V 5 bases and J 2 bases, with 13 bases left between them. Study-level points and caveats: For zero-insertion analyses, partial confounding could come from invariant MAIT and iNKT cells.

Everyone who donated was a healthy Caucasian. The sample also formed part of further work on yellow fever vaccine responses in identical twins. Turning to that study: Reportedly, twins showed a vaccine T cell response that looked partly convergent and partly personalized.

The TCR originated in a young woman in good health. The V gene is TRBV12-3 or TRBV12-4, the J gene TRBJ1-3; perhaps TRBD1 as D (5 bases). The material sequenced was PBMCs. CDR3 nucleotides: TGTGCCAGCAGTCCTTGGGGCGGGACTGGAAACACCATATATTTT. This codes for CASSPWGGTGNTIYF.